This TCR beta chain was captured by sequencing in a study of blood T cell repertoires in COVID-19. The repertoire was sequenced with immunoSEQ multiplex PCR; TCRdb's copy has only in-frame clones and lacks some. Of some 40,000 clones listed, approximately 86% were seen once; the top ten hold under 35%. The germline V gene has CDR1 SGHNT and CDR2 YYREEE (reference sequence). The CDR3 sequence is 12 residues long. V was shortened by 5 bases and J by 3 bases, with 7 bases between the two germline ends. Sequenced: peripheral blood. The genes are TRBV5-4 and TRBJ2-3; perhaps TRBD2 as D (5 bases). The sequence was obtained from a woman older than 75 with acute or convalescent COVID-19. The CDR3 DNA follows: TGTGCCAGCAGGAGGGATACAGATACGCAGTATTTT. Translating it yields CASRRDTDTQYF.